This passage covers 7 T cell receptor beta chains from one sample sequenced in a study of cytomegalovirus exposure and HLA in healthy donors. This PCR relied on a set of 60 Vbeta primers and 13 Jbeta primers. Produced via immunoSEQ multiplex PCR; TCRdb's table is partial and in-frame only. The data show fewer than 75,000 clones, roughly 70% seen once. Sequenced sample: PBMCs. These receptors were obtained from a man in his 70s in good health and CMV-seronegative.

The V gene is TRBV29-1, the J gene TRBJ2-1; 7 positions agree with TRBD1. Per the germline V gene, CDR1 is SQVTM and CDR2 is ANQGSEA. V lost 6 bases and J lost 2; bases outside the gene matches: 7. There are 14 residues in the CDR3. The CDR3, as DNA: TGCAGCGTCCGAAACAGGGGTCCCTACAATGAGCAGTTCTTC. It translates to CSVRNRGPYNEQFF.

The chain joins TRBV11-2 to TRBJ2-1; possible D gene TRBD1, 8 bases. Trimming stripped 5 bases from V and 1 base from J, with 18 bases between. CDR3 length equals 17 residues. Germline CDR1 reads SGHAT; CDR2 reads FQNNGV. The CDR3 here is CASSGQGGDSSYNEQFF. For the CDR3, the DNA is TGTGCCAGCAGCGGACAGGGAGGGGATAGTTCCTACAATGAGCAGTTCTTC.

Regarding this clone: At one end the junction does not follow the germline gene, possibly because of a read error. V gene TRBV5-1 combines with J gene TRBJ2-7; possible D gene TRBD2, 6 bases. The CDR3 is 15 residues long. CDR1 is SGHRS, CDR2 YFSETQ, per germline. The CDR3 coding sequence is TGCGCCAGTAGCTTGCTGGAGGGGACGGCCTACGAGCAGTACTTC. Protein product: CASSLLEGTAYEQYF.

The rearrangement uses TRBV19 and TRBJ2-3, with TRBD2 identical over 12 bases. The CDR3 is made up of 15 amino acids. The germline CDR1 and CDR2 sequences are LNHDA and SQIVND (reference sequence). Trimming cost V 5 bases and J 5 bases; bases outside gene matches: 5. The CDR3 region is CASSRLAGELDTQYF. CDR3 bases: TGTGCCAGTAGTCGACTAGCGGGAGAATTAGATACGCAGTATTTT.

This clone was recorded only once. The V and J genes are TRBV9 and TRBJ2-7; 11 bases are shared with TRBD1. This CDR3 has 17 amino acids. CDR1 and CDR2 from the germline V gene are SGDLS and YYNGEE. V gave up 0 bases and J gave up 6 bases; unmatched junction bases: 11. The CDR3 loop is CASSVVPGTGGLAEQYF. CDR3 DNA: TGTGCCAGCAGCGTAGTCCCCGGGACAGGGGGGTTAGCCGAGCAGTACTTC.

This clone was recorded a few times. V is TRBV10-3 and J is TRBJ1-1, with a weak D call TRBD1 (5 bases). Germline V gene lookup returns CDR1 ENHRY and CDR2 SYGVKD. The CDR3 has 14 residues. The V and J ends lost 4 bases and 1 base respectively, with 10 bases between them. The DNA for the CDR3 is TGTGCCATCAGTGCCAAGGGGCAGAACACTGAAGCTTTCTTT. This encodes CAISAKGQNTEAFF.

The chain recombines TRBV29-1 with TRBJ2-3; possibly TRBD1 for D (5 bases). The CDR3 contains 13 residues. V was clipped by 4 bases and J by 5 bases, with 13 bases between them. CDR1 is SQVTM, CDR2 ANQGSEA, per germline. Here the CDR3 DNA reads TGCAGCGTTGTAGGCAGGGCGGTAGATACGCAGTATTTT. As protein: CSVVGRAVDTQYF.